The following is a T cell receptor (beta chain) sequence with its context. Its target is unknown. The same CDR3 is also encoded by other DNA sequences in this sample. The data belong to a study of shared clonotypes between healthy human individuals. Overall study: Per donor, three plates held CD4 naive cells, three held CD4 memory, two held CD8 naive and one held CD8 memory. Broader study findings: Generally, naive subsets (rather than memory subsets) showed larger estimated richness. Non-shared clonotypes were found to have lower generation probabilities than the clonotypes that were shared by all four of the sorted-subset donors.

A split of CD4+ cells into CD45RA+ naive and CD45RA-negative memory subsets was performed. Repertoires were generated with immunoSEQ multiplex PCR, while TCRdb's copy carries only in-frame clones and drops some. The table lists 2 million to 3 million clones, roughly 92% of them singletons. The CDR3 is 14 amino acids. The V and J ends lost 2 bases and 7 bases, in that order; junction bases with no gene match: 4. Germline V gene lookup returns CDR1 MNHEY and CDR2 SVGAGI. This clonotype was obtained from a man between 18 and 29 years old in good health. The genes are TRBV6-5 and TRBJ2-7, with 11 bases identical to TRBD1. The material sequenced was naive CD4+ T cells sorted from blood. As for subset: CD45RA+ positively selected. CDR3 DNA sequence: TGTGCCAGCAGTTACGGGACAGGGGGGTTTGAGCAGTACTTC. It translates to CASSYGTGGFEQYF.